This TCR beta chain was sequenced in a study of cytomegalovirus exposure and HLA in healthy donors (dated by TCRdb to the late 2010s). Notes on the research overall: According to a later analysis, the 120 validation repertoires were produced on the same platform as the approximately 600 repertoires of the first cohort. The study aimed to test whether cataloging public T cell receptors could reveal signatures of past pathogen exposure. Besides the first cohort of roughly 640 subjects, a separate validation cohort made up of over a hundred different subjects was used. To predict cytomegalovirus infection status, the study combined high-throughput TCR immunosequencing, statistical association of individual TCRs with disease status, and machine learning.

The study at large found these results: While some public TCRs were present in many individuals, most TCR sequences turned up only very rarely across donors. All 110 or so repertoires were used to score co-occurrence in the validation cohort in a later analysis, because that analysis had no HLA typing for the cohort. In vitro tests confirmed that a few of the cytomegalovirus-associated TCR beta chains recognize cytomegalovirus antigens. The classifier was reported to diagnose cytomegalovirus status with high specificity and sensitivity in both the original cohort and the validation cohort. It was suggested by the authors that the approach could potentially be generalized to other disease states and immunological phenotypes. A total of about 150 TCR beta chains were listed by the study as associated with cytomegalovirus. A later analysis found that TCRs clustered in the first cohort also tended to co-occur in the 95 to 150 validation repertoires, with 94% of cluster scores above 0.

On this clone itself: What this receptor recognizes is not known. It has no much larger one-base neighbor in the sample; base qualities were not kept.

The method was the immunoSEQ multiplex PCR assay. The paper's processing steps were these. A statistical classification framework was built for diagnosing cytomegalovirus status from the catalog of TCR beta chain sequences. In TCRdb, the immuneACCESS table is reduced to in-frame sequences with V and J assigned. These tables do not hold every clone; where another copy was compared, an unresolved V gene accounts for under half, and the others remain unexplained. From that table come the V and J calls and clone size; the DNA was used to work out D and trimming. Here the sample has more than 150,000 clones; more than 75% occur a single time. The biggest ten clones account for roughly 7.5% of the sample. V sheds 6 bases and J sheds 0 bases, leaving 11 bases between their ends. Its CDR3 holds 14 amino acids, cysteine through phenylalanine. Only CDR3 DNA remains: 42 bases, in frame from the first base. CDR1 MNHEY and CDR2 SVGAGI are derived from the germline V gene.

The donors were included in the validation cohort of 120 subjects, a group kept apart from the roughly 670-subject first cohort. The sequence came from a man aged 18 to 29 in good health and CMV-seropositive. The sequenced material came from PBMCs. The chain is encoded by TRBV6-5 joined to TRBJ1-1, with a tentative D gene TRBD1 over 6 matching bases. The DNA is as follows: TGTGCCAGCAGCTCGCAGGGGCTGAACACTGAAGCTTTCTTT. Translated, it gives CASSSQGLNTEAFF.